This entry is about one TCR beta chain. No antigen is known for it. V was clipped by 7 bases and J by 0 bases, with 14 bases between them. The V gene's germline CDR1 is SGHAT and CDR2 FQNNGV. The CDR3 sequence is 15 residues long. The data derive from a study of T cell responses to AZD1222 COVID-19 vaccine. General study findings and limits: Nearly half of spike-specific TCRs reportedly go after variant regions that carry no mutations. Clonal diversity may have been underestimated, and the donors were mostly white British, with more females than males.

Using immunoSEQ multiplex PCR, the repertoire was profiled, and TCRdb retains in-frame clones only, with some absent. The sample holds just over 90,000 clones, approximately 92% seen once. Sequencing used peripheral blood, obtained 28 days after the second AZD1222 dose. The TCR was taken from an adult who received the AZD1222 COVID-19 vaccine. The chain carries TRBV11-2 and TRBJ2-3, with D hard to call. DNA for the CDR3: TGTGCCAGCACTACCGGCTCCTACAGCACAGATACGCAGTATTTT. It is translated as CASTTGSYSTDTQYF.